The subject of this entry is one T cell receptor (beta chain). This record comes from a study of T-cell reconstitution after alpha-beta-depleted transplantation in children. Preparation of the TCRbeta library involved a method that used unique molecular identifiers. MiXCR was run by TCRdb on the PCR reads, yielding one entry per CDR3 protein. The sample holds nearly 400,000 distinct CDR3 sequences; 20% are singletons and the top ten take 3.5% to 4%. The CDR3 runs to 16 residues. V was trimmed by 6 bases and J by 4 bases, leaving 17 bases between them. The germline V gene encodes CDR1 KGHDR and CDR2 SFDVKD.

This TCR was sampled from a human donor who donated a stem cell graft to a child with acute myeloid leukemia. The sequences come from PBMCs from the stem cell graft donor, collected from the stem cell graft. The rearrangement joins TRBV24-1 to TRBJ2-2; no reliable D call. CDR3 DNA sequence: TGTGCCACCAGTCAGGTAGGACCGGACCCCACCGGGGAGCTGTTTTTT. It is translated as CATSQVGPDPTGELFF.